Presented here are 14 T cell receptor beta chains from one specimen sequenced in a study of blood T cell repertoires in COVID-19. Profiling relied on immunoSEQ multiplex PCR, and the TCRdb table lists in-frame clones only, not all of them. The sample shows under 200,000 clones, 80% to 85% of them seen only once. The sequenced material came from PBMCs or T cells enriched from blood (not recorded which). The receptors were gathered from a woman in her twenties or thirties who had been exposed to COVID-19.

The chain employs TRBV11-2 and TRBJ2-7; D is ambiguous. Germline V lookup: CDR1 SGHAT, CDR2 FQNNGV. The CDR3 is made up of 15 amino acids. V lost 3 bases and J lost 5, with 17 bases in between. CDR3 DNA sequence: TGTGCCAGCAGCTTCGTTTTGCGGCGCGAGGACGAGCAGTACTTC. Translation gives CASSFVLRREDEQYF.

The gene calls are TRBV6-6 and TRBJ2-1; D gene uncertain. The CDR3 covers 14 residues. Trimming took 0 bases from V and 4 from J, leaving 7 bases between them. Germline loops: CDR1 MNHNY, CDR2 SVGAGI (reference sequence). CDR3: CASSYSSPYNEQFF. The CDR3 coding sequence is TGTGCCAGCAGTTACTCAAGCCCTTACAATGAGCAGTTCTTC.

This chain uses TRBV6-2 or TRBV6-3 with TRBJ2-7; D is perhaps TRBD2 (6 bases). The V and J ends lost 4 bases and 0 bases respectively, with 10 bases between them. CDR1 is MNHEY and CDR2 is SVGEGT in the germline V gene. CDR3 length: 14 residues. CDR3 amino acids: CASSLNSGSYEQYF. Here the CDR3 DNA reads TGTGCCAGCAGTTTAAATAGCGGCTCCTACGAGCAGTACTTC.

Notes on this clone: The identical CDR3 is also encoded by other nucleotide sequences in the sample. The V and J genes are TRBV14 and TRBJ1-6; D remains unclear. From germline, CDR1 is SGHDN and CDR2 FVKESK. The CDR3 sequence is 15 residues long. V was cut by 0 bases and J by 7 bases, with 10 bases left in between. The CDR3 sequence: CASSQDRGLNSPLHF. CDR3 nucleotides: TGTGCCAGCAGCCAAGATCGGGGTCTGAATTCACCCCTCCACTTT.

The rearrangement joins TRBV11-2 to TRBJ1-1; perhaps TRBD1 as D (5 bases). Germline CDR1 and CDR2: SGHAT and FQNNGV. Trimming cost V 1 base and J 3 bases, with 21 bases left between them. The CDR3 extends over 18 amino acids. The CDR3 reads CASSLGYNLRGGDTEAFF. The CDR3 bases are TGTGCCAGCAGCTTAGGTTACAATTTAAGGGGCGGGGACACTGAAGCTTTCTTT.

The chain is built from TRBV7-8 and TRBJ2-1, with D possibly TRBD1 on 5 matching bases. In germline, CDR1 is SGHVS, CDR2 FQNEAQ. Trimming pared 0 bases from V and 4 bases from J, leaving 10 bases between. CDR3 length: 15 amino acids. The CDR3 region is CASSLALDSYNEQFF. The CDR3 region has the DNA TGTGCCAGCAGCTTAGCCCTTGACAGTTACAATGAGCAGTTCTTC.

V usage is TRBV6-1 and J usage is TRBJ2-5; TRBD2 aligns across 7 bases. Per germline, CDR1 MNHNS and CDR2 SASEGT. This CDR3 region has 17 residues. The J segment lost 1 base and the V segment lost 1 base, leaving 9 bases of the junction unmatched. The CDR3 loop reads CASSEGRLADSQETQYF. DNA for the CDR3: TGTGCCAGCAGTGAAGGGCGGCTAGCGGACTCCCAAGAGACCCAGTACTTC.

Only one count was recorded for this clone. The chain joins TRBV2 to TRBJ1-2; D might be TRBD1 (6 bases). The V end lost 3 bases, the J end lost 5 bases, and 7 bases lay between the germline ends. This CDR3 spans 12 amino acids. CDR1 is SNHLY, CDR2 FYNNEI, per germline. The CDR3, as DNA: TGTGCCAGCAGTGATCAGGGGTATGGCTACACCTTC. Its translation: CASSDQGYGYTF.

The chain couples TRBV5-1 to TRBJ2-1; 12 bases agree with TRBD1. V gave up 7 bases and J gave up 5 bases; unmatched junction bases: 4. There are 14 residues in the CDR3. CDR1 and CDR2 (germline): SGHRS, YFSETQ. The CDR3 DNA reads as TGCGCCAGCTTCCGGGACAGGGGGCACAATGAGCAGTTCTTC. It translates to CASFRDRGHNEQFF.

The genes are TRBV6-2 or TRBV6-3 and TRBJ1-1; D remains ambiguous. V lost 2 bases and J 6 bases, leaving 4 bases between the germline ends. Germline V gene sequence: CDR1 MNHEY, CDR2 SVGEGT. This CDR3 has 11 residues. Here the CDR3 reads CASSYGAEAFF. The DNA of the CDR3 is TGTGCCAGCAGTTACGGAGCTGAAGCTTTCTTT.

This chain connects TRBV9 to TRBJ1-4, with 8 nucleotides matching TRBD1. The CDR3 is 16 residues long. The V gene's germline CDR1 is SGDLS and CDR2 YYNGEE. The trim removed 4 bases at V and 5 bases at J, leaving 10 bases unmatched. The CDR3 here is CASSPHSGQENEKLFF. The CDR3 DNA reads as TGTGCCAGCAGCCCACACTCGGGACAGGAGAATGAAAAACTGTTTTTT.

This clone was found once. The same CDR3 can be traced to other DNA sequences in this sample. V and J are TRBV19 and TRBJ2-2; TRBD2 matches 9 bases. Unmatched junction bases numbered 2, after V lost 1 base and J lost 2 bases. This CDR3 region has 16 residues. CDR1 is LNHDA and CDR2 is SQIVND in the germline V gene (reference sequence). The chain's CDR3 is CASSIGLAVNTGELFF. CDR3 sequence (DNA): TGTGCCAGTAGTATAGGACTAGCGGTTAACACCGGGGAGCTGTTTTTT. The whole variable domain, filled in from reference TRBV19 and TRBJ2-2, reads DGGITQSPKYLFRKEGQNVTLSCEQNLNHDAMYWYRQDPGQGLRLIYYSQIVNDFQKGDIAEGYSVSREKKESFPLTVTSAQKNPTAFYLCASSIGLAVNTGELFFGEGSRLTVL.

This clone showed up just a few times. V usage is TRBV7-2 and J usage is TRBJ1-5, with D perhaps matching TRBD1 (6 bases). Germline-derived CDR1 and CDR2 are SGHTA and FQGNSA. Trimming took 4 bases from V and 1 from J, leaving 8 bases between them. The CDR3 has 14 residues. This CDR3 is CASSSQGSNQPQHF. CDR3 coding DNA: TGTGCCAGCAGCTCTCAGGGGAGCAATCAGCCCCAGCATTTT.

Note on this clone: The sample has other DNA sequences that encode this CDR3 too. The genes are TRBV18 and TRBJ2-5; tentatively, D is TRBD1 (6 bases). The CDR3 contains 14 residues. The germline gives CDR1 KGHSH, CDR2 LQKENI. V lost 3 bases to trimming and J lost 1 base, with 9 bases between them. The CDR3 is CASSPYRAQETQYF. CDR3 bases: TGTGCCAGCTCACCGTACAGGGCCCAAGAGACCCAGTACTTC.